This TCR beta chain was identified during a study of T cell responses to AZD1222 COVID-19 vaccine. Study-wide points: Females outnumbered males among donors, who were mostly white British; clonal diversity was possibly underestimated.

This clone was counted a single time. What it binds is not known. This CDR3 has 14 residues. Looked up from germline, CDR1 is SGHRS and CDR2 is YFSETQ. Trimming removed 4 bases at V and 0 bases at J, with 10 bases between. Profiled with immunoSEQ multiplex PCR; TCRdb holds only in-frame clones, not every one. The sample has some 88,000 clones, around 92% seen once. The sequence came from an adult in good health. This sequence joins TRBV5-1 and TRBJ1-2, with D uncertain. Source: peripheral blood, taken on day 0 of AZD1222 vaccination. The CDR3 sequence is CASSQDGANYGYTF. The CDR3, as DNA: TGCGCCAGCAGCCAGGACGGAGCTAACTATGGCTACACCTTC.